This T cell receptor beta chain was found in a study of Ad26.COV2.S vaccination and SARS-CoV-2 variants. Regarding the study as a whole: Among vaccine recipients, spike-specific TCR breadth exceeded that of placebo recipients.

The V and J ends lost 4 bases and 8 bases, in that order; junction bases with no gene match: 6. Germline V lookup: CDR1 SGHDN, CDR2 FVKESK. The CDR3 sequence is 13 residues long. Sequencing used immunoSEQ multiplex PCR; TCRdb keeps in-frame clones, though not all of them. Here the sample spans around 320,000 clones, 87% being singletons. In regard to this clone: Its antigen is not identified.

The treatment is: roughly 18 received Ad26.COV2.S at low or high dose, single or two shots; about 5 received placebo; per-sample allocation not given. Sampling was performed 63 days after the first vaccine or placebo injection. The receptor's source is a person between 18 and 59 years old who received the Ad26.COV2.S COVID-19 vaccine or a placebo. The rearrangement uses TRBV14 and TRBJ1-2; 8 bases are shared with TRBD1. The starting material was peripheral blood, obtained in a trial of Ad26.COV2.S vaccine versus placebo. The CDR3 nucleotides read TGTGCCAGCAGCCTTGACAGGGGATGGGGCTACACCTTC. Translating it yields CASSLDRGWGYTF.